Presented here are 7 T cell receptor beta chains from one specimen sequenced in a study of T cell responses to AZD1222 COVID-19 vaccine. Here immunoSEQ multiplex PCR was the method, and the copy in TCRdb shows in-frame clones only, minus some. The sample records fewer than 110,000 clones, around 87% being singletons. The sequences come from peripheral blood, collected on day 0 of AZD1222 vaccination. These receptors were taken from an adult in good health.

In the case of this clone: At one boundary the junction diverges from the germline segment, which might be a read error. The rearrangement joins TRBV6-5 to TRBJ2-7; 14 positions agree with TRBD2. The CDR3 runs to 15 residues. Germline loops: CDR1 MNHEY, CDR2 SVGAGI. DNA of the CDR3: TGCGCCGGGACTAGCGGGAGTACCACCTCCTACGAGCAGTACTTC. This sequence encodes CAGTSGSTTSYEQYF.

The chain couples TRBV29-1 to TRBJ1-4; D is possibly TRBD1 (5 bases). CDR1 and CDR2 from the germline V gene are SQVTM and ANQGSEA. The CDR3 runs 14 residues. V lost 0 bases and J lost 8, with 13 bases in between. The CDR3 is CSVEEAGNGEKLFF. The CDR3 DNA is TGCAGCGTTGAAGAGGCAGGGAACGGCGAAAAACTGTTTTTT.

The V call is TRBV28, the J call TRBJ1-1; D unresolved. V was pared by 6 bases and J by 1 base, with 12 bases between. CDR1 is MDHEN and CDR2 is SYDVKM in the germline V gene. The CDR3 loop spans 14 amino acids. The CDR3 here is CASSPPPTNTEAFF. The CDR3 DNA reads TGTGCCAGCAGCCCGCCCCCTACGAACACTGAAGCTTTCTTT.

This chain connects TRBV30 to TRBJ1-1; weak D call: TRBD1 (5 bases). V was shortened by 0 bases and J by 8 bases, with 19 bases between the two germline ends. This CDR3 contains 15 residues. The germline V gene has CDR1 GTSNPN and CDR2 SVGIG (reference sequence). CDR3 residues: CAWSVRTGRRGEAFF. CDR3 nucleotides: TGTGCCTGGAGTGTAAGAACAGGACGCCGTGGGGAAGCTTTCTTT.

This clone was seen more than once but under ten times. The rearrangement uses TRBV24-1 and TRBJ1-2; possibly TRBD1 for D (5 bases). The germline V gene has CDR1 KGHDR and CDR2 SFDVKD. This CDR3 region has 14 residues. Trimming shortened V by 2 bases and J by 3 bases, and 9 bases separated the two germline ends. In DNA, the CDR3 is TGTGCCACCAGTGATTGGGGCTTGGACTATGGCTACACCTTC. Protein: CATSDWGLDYGYTF.

The J gene is TRBJ2-6, the V gene TRBV19, with D possibly matching TRBD2 (6 bases). Deletions cut 5 bases from V and 3 bases from J, with 17 bases between. The CDR3 is made up of 17 amino acids. Germline V CDR1 and CDR2: LNHDA, SQIVND (reference sequence). This chain's CDR3 is CASSLRRGAGGANVLTF. CDR3 nucleotide sequence: TGTGCCAGTAGTCTACGACGCGGGGCAGGTGGGGCCAACGTCCTGACTTTC.

The V call is TRBV20-1, the J call TRBJ2-1, with TRBD1 matching over 7 bases. J gave up 6 bases and V 3 bases, and 8 bases lay outside the gene matches. Germline loops: CDR1 DFQATT, CDR2 SNEGSKA (reference sequence). The CDR3 consists of 14 residues. This CDR3 is CSASVRDRRNEQFF. DNA of the CDR3: TGCAGTGCTAGTGTCCGGGACAGACGCAATGAGCAGTTCTTC.